Listed below are T cell receptor beta chains from one sample, sequenced in a study of CXCR3-negative and CXCR3-positive naive CD8 T cells. From its re-call of the 5' RACE reads, TCRdb lists each CDR3 protein once, without DNA. This table holds over 100,000 distinct CDR3 sequences. Sequencing was carried out using naive CXCR3+ CD8+ T cells from blood. The receptors shown here come from a human donor in good health. Some clones in this sample may be carry-over from other donors' samples. The CDR3 runs from the conserved cysteine through the conserved F or W.

v_gene	j_gene	CDR3aa
TRBV27	TRBJ2-2	CASRDRGNTGELFF
TRBV5-4	TRBJ2-3	CASSSWGDRLAGSDTQYF
TRBV7-9	TRBJ2-7	CASSADGYEQYF
TRBV4-3	TRBJ2-2	CASSQARDINTGELFF
TRBV7-9	TRBJ2-1	CASSVGGLNEQFF
TRBV7-9	TRBJ2-2	CASSHPTATGELFF
TRBV7-2	TRBJ2-7	CASSLAPLSYEQYF
TRBV11-2	TRBJ2-1	CASSSDRYSGSPPNEQFF
TRBV7-9	TRBJ2-6	CASSFGSGANVLTF
TRBV7-9	TRBJ1-4	CASSYKQGTNEKLFF
TRBV14	TRBJ2-7	CASSKYRASSYEQYF
TRBV21-1	TRBJ2-7	CASSKGGEQYF
TRBV6-2/TRBV6-3	TRBJ2-7	CASSYYRDEQYF
TRBV20-1	TRBJ1-1	CSAREARKNTEAFF
TRBV11-3	TRBJ2-3	CASSEGQWAPDTQYF
TRBV5-1	TRBJ2-7	CASSLGQGSFEQYF
TRBV9	TRBJ2-7	CASSVTGAGESQGQYF
TRBV7-2	TRBJ2-1	CASSLGSSGRNEQFF
TRBV28	TRBJ2-7	CASSPTGTGFIDEQYF
TRBV4-1	TRBJ2-7	CASSRERGEQYF
TRBV7-9	TRBJ2-5	CASSLVAPGEETQYF
TRBV7-9	TRBJ2-3	CASSFPQDSPSTDTQYF
TRBV20-1	TRBJ2-1	CSATSGDSYNEQFF